This T cell receptor (beta chain) originates from a study of technical replicates of blood from several donors. Profiled with immunoSEQ multiplex PCR; TCRdb holds only in-frame clones, not every one. The repertoire holds around 97,000 clones, over 85% seen once, with about 0.3% in the top ten. The clonotype comes from a human donor in good health. Sequencing was carried out using T cells isolated from PBMCs.

CDR3 sequence: CASSPPGTSSNEQFF. CDR3 sequence (DNA): TGTGCCAGCAGCCCCCCCGGGACTAGTAGCAATGAGCAGTTCTTC. This chain connects TRBV7-9 to TRBJ2-1; 8 bases map to TRBD2. Germline CDR1 and CDR2: SEHNR and FQNEAQ (reference sequence). This CDR3 spans 15 amino acids. V gave up 5 bases and J gave up 6 bases; unmatched junction bases: 9.